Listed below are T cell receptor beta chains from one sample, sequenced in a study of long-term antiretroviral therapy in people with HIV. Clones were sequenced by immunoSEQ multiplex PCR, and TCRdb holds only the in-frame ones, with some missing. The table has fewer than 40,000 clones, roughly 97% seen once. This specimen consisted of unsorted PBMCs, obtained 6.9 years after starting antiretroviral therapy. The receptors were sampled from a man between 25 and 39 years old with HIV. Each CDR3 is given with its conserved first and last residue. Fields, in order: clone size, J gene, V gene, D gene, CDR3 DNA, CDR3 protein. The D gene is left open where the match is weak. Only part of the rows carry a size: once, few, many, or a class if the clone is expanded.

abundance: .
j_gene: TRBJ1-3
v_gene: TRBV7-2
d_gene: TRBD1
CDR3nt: TGTGCCAGCAGCTTAGTCACAGGGGGTGGAAACACCATATATTTT
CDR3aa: CASSLVTGGGNTIYF

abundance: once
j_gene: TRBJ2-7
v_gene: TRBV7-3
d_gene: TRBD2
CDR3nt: TGTGCCAGCAGCTTAAGCGGGGGGGTTAGTTCTGAGCAGTACTTC
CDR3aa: CASSLSGGVSSEQYF

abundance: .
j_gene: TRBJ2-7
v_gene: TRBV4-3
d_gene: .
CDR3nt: TGCGCCAGCAGCCAAGATTTGTTGGGTAAGGACGAGCAGTACTTC
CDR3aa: CASSQDLLGKDEQYF

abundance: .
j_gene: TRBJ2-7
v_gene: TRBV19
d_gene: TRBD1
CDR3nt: TGTGCCAGTAGTAGGAGGACAGGGGATATCTACGAGCAGTACTTC
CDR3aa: CASSRRTGDIYEQYF

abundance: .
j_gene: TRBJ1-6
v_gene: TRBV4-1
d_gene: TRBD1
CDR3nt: TGCGCCAGCAGCCAGAGGACCGGGACAGCACAAACTTTCAATTCACCCCTCCACTTT
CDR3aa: CASSQRTGTAQTFNSPLHF

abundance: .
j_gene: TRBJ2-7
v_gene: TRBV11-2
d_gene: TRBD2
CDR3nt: TGTGCCAGCAGCCTGATTAGCGGGGAGACCTACGAGCAGTACTTC
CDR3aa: CASSLISGETYEQYF

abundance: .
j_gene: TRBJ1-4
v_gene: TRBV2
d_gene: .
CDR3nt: TGTGCCAGCAGTGATGGGCCTAATGAAAAACTGTTTTTT
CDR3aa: CASSDGPNEKLFF

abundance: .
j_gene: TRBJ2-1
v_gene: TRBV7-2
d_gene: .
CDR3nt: TGTGCCAGCAGCCCCTTAGTGTTCTCCTACAATGAGCAGTTCTTC
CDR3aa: CASSPLVFSYNEQFF

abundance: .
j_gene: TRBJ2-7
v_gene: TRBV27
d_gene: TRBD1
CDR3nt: TGTGCCAGCAGTTTCAGGGGGCAACGCGAGCAGTACTTC
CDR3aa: CASSFRGQREQYF

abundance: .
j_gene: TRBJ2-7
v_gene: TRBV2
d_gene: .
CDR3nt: TGTGCCAGCAGTGAGAAGGGGACAACCAGATCCTACGAGCAGTACTTC
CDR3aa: CASSEKGTTRSYEQYF

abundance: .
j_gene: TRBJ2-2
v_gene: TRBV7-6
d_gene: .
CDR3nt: TGTGCCAGCAGCCCTAGCCATAACACCGGGGAGCTGTTTTTT
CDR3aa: CASSPSHNTGELFF

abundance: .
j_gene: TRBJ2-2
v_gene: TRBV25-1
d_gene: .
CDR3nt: TGTGCCAGCAGTGAAATCGGGGAGCTGTTTTTT
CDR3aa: CASSEIGELFF

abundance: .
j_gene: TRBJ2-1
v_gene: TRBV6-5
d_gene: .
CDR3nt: TGTGCCAGCAGTTCGCACGAGGAGCAGTTCTTC
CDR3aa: CASSSHEEQFF

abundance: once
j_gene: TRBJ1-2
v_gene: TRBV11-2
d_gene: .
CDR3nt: TGTGCCAGCAGCTTAGGGTTCGGCGGCAGGGCGTATGGCTACACCTTC
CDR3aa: CASSLGFGGRAYGYTF

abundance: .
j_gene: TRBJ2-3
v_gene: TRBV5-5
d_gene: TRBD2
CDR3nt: TGTGCCAGCAGCTTGGCCCTAAGCGGGGGGGCAACAGATACGCAGTATTTT
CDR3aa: CASSLALSGGATDTQYF

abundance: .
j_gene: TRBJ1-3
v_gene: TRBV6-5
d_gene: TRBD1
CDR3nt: TGTGCCAGCAGTTTCAGGGGGCCTGGAAACACCATATATTTT
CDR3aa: CASSFRGPGNTIYF

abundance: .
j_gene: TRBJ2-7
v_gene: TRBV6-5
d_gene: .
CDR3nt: TGTGCCAGCAGTTACGGCGGAGGCGAGCAGTACTTC
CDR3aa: CASSYGGGEQYF

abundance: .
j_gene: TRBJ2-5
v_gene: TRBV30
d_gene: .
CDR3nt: TGTGCCTGGAGTTGGGAGACCAAAGAGACCCAGTACTTC
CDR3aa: CAWSWETKETQYF

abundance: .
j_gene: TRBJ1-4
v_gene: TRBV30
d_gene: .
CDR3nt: TGTGCCTGGAGTGTTAACTTGGGGGATGAAAAACTGTTTTTT
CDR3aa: CAWSVNLGDEKLFF

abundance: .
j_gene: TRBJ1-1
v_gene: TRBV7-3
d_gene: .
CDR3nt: TGTGCCAGCAGCTTAAGTAGTAGCGGTGCAAGCGGTGGGGCAGTTCCTTTAGTCGGCACTGAAGCTTTCTTT
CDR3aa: CASSLSSSGASGGAVPLVGTEAFF

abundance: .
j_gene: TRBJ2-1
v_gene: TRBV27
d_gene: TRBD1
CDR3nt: TGTGCCAGCAGTTTTTCGACATACGCAGGGGGTCGGAATGAGCAGTTCTTC
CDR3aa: CASSFSTYAGGRNEQFF

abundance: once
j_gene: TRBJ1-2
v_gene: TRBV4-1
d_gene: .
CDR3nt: TGCGCCAGCAGACCGCTTACAGGGCAGGCGGGTGGCTACACCTTC
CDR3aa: CASRPLTGQAGGYTF

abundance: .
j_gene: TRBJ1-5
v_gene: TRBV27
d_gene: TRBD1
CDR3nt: TGTGCCAGCAGCACGGCGCCCCAACAGGGGTCGGTCGGTGGTCAGCCCCAGCATTTT
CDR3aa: CASSTAPQQGSVGGQPQHF

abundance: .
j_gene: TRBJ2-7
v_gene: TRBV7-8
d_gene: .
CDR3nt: TGTGCCAGCACCCTTTCTACCTACGAGCAGTACTTC
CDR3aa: CASTLSTYEQYF

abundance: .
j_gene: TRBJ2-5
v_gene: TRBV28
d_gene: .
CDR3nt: TGTGCCAGCAGTTTTGCGGGGCTGGTGGAGACCCAGTACTTC
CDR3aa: CASSFAGLVETQYF

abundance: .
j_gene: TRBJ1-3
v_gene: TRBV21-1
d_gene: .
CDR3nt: TGTGCCAGAGGCAGGGATCATGGAAACACCATATATTTT
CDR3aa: CARGRDHGNTIYF

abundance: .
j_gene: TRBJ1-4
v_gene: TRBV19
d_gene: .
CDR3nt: TGTGCCAGTAGCAAGTATCCAACTAATGAAAAACTGTTTTTT
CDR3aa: CASSKYPTNEKLFF

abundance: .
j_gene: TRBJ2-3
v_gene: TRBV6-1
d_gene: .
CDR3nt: TGTGCCAGCAGTGATTCAGTCGGGGGTGTAGACCCAGATACGCAGTATTTT
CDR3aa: CASSDSVGGVDPDTQYF

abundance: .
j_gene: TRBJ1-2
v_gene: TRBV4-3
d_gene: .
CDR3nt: TGCGCCAGCAGCCAAGATCTTATCCGGGACGGTGGCTACACCTTC
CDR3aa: CASSQDLIRDGGYTF

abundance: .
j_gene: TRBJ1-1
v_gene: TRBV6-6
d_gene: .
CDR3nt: TGTGCCAGCCAAGGCTCGAACACTGAAGCTTTCTTT
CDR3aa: CASQGSNTEAFF

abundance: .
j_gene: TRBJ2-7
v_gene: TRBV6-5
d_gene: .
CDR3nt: TGTGCCAGCAGCAAAACTAGCTACGAGCAGTACTTC
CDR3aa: CASSKTSYEQYF

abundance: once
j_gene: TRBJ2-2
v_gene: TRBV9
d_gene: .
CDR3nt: TGTGCCAGCAGCCCGGGTTACGGGGAGCTGTTTTTT
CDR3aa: CASSPGYGELFF

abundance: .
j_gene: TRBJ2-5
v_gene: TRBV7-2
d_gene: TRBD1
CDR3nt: TGTGCCAGCATCCAGGGGGCGGCCCAAGAGACCCAGTACTTC
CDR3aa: CASIQGAAQETQYF

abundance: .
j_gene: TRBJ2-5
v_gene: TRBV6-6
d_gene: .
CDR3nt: TGTGCCAGCAGATTATGGGGGGAAGAGACCCAGTACTTC
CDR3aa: CASRLWGEETQYF

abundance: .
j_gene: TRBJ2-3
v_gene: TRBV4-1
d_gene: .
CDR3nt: TGCGCCAGCAGCCAAGAGGGGAGGACAGATACGCAGTATTTT
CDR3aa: CASSQEGRTDTQYF

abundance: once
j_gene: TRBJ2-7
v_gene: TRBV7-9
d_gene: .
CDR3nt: TGTGCCAGCAGCTTAGGGGGGCGAGGCGAGCAGTACTTC
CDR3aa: CASSLGGRGEQYF

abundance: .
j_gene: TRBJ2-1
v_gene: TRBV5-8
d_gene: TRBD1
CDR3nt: TGTGCCAGCAGCTACGTGGGACAGGACTACAATGAGCAGTTCTTC
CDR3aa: CASSYVGQDYNEQFF

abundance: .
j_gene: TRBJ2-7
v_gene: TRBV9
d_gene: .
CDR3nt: TGTGCCAGCAGCCGATCCGACACCCTCTACGAGCAGTACTTC
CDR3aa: CASSRSDTLYEQYF

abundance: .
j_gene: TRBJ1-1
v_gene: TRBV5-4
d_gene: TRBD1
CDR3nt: TGTGCCAGCAGCTACGACAGGGACGAAGAAGCTTTCTTT
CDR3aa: CASSYDRDEEAFF

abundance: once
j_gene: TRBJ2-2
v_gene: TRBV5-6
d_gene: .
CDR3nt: TGTGCCAGCAGGGATTGGGGGGGCGCCGGGGAGCTGTTTTTT
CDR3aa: CASRDWGGAGELFF

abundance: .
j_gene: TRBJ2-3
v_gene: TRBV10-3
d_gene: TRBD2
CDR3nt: TGTGCCATCAGCCAGGGACTAGCGAGGGAAGATACGCAGTATTTT
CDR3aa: CAISQGLAREDTQYF

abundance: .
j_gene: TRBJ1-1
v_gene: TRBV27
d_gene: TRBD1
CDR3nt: TGTGCCAGCAGTCCACGACAGGGGTTGGAAGACACTGAAGCTTTCTTT
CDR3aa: CASSPRQGLEDTEAFF

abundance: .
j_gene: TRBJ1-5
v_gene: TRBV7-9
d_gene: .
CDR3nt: TGTGCCAGCAGCTTGGGACATAAAAATCAGCCCCAGCATTTT
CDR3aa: CASSLGHKNQPQHF

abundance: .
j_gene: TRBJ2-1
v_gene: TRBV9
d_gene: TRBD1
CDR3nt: TGTGCCAGCAGCAGGACAGGGAATGAGCAGTTCTTC
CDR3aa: CASSRTGNEQFF

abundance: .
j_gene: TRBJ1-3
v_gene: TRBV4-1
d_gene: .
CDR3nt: TGCGCCAGCAGCCAAACGACAGTCTCTGGAAACACCATATATTTT
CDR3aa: CASSQTTVSGNTIYF